These 8 T cell receptor beta chains came from one sample sequenced in a study of blood T cells in healthy people across ages. The use of a sample-barcoded 5' primer and a J-beta primer mix characterized a second PCR of roughly 6 to 11 cycles. From the 5' RACE reads, TCRdb called clonotypes with MiXCR, one entry per CDR3 protein. The sample has approximately 960,000 distinct CDR3 sequences, roughly 28% seen once. These data were also filed under a second study, of T cells of mothers and their children.

The sequenced sample was blood. The receptor source for this set is a woman aged 40 to 55 in good health.

The V gene is TRBV19, the J gene TRBJ1-2; TRBD1 might be the D (5 bases). The CDR3 runs to 15 residues. Trimming stripped 6 bases from V and 7 bases from J, with 21 bases between. The germline gives CDR1 LNHDA, CDR2 SQIVND (reference sequence). The CDR3 loop is CASRTLKGLACGYTF. The CDR3 nucleotides read TGTGCCAGTAGAACACTGAAGGGGCTGGCGTGTGGCTACACCTTC.

This clonotype was seen ten or more times. V is TRBV27 and J is TRBJ1-2, with D perhaps TRBD1 (6 bases). With 5 bases removed from V and 3 bases from J, the gap between germline ends came to 10 bases. This CDR3 region has 13 residues. From germline, CDR1 is MNHEY and CDR2 SMNVEV (reference sequence). CDR3 amino acids: CASSLGGHYGYTF. The CDR3 bases are TGTGCCAGCAGTCTAGGGGGACACTATGGCTACACCTTC.

This clonotype came up a few times. A much larger clone sits a single nucleotide away, making a read error possible. The chain combines TRBV9 with TRBJ2-1; D ambiguous. This CDR3 has 14 residues. Germline V gene data show CDR1 as SGDLS and CDR2 as YYNGEE. V lost 7 bases and J 2 bases, leaving 13 bases between the germline ends. DNA for the CDR3: TGTGCCAGCGGCCCCGAGTCAACCTACAATGAGCAGTTCTTC. This sequence encodes CASGPESTYNEQFF.

The chain has TRBV7-9 and TRBJ2-5; D could derive from TRBD1 or TRBD2 (6 bases each). V shed 2 bases and J shed 2 bases, with 15 bases lying between them. The germline V gene has CDR1 SEHNR and CDR2 FQNEAQ (reference sequence). The CDR3 spans 16 residues. CDR3 bases: TGTGCCAGCAGCTTATCGGGACGGGGGCGGCAAGAGACCCAGTACTTC. The encoded protein is CASSLSGRGRQETQYF. Full variable domain (missing parts from reference TRBV7-9 and TRBJ2-5): DTGVSQNPRHKITKRGQNVTFRCDPISEHNRLYWYRQTLGQGPEFLTYFQNEAQLEKSRLLSDRFSAERPKGSFSTLEIQRTEQGDSAMYLCASSLSGRGRQETQYFGPGTRLLVL.

The gene calls are TRBV28 and TRBJ1-1, with D perhaps matching TRBD1 (5 bases). CDR3 size: 14 residues. V lost 4 bases, J lost 1 base, and 10 bases lay in between. Germline V gene sequence: CDR1 MDHEN, CDR2 SYDVKM. CDR3 residues: CASSSIGTNTEAFF. CDR3 nucleotide sequence: TGTGCCAGCAGTTCTATCGGGACGAACACTGAAGCTTTCTTT.

The genes are TRBV9 and TRBJ2-7; 11 bases line up with TRBD2. From germline, CDR1 is SGDLS and CDR2 YYNGEE. CDR3 length equals 16 residues. V lost 4 bases and J lost 7; bases outside the gene matches: 13. CDR3 sequence (DNA): TGTGCCAGCAGCCCTTCGGCTAGCGGGGGGCACAATGAGCAGTACTTC. Its protein product is CASSPSASGGHNEQYF.

This chain links TRBV5-1 with TRBJ2-3; D remains unclear. Germline V gives CDR1 SGHRS, CDR2 YFSETQ. V gave up 0 bases and J gave up 4 bases, with 6 bases separating them. The CDR3 length is 13 residues. The CDR3 sequence is CASSLDNPDTQYF. CDR3 coding DNA: TGCGCCAGCAGCTTGGATAACCCAGATACGCAGTATTTT.

The rearrangement joins TRBV12-3 or TRBV12-4 to TRBJ1-2; TRBD1 might be the D (5 bases). V was clipped by 5 bases and J by 4 bases, with 11 bases between them. The CDR3 has 13 amino acids. The CDR3 region is CASSETVSYGYTF. The CDR3 DNA follows: TGTGCCAGCAGTGAGACAGTGAGCTATGGCTACACCTTC.